The clone carrying this T cell receptor (beta chain) has only a few counts. Its antigen is unknown. Any gene name here is a mouse gene name. The read ends 4 residues shy of where the CDR3 ends; the end is completed using the germline J gene. This record belongs to a study of CD8+ T cells in alopecia areata. Study information: Skin-grafted roughly 6-10-week-old female C3H/HeJ mice received tissue from roughly 6-12-month-old C3H/HeJ donors with spontaneous alopecia.

Sorting of pooled cutaneous lymph node cells was based on CD4, CD8alpha, NKG2D, NKG2ACE and other markers. This CDR3 comprises 13 residues. The germline V gene has CDR1 NNHDY and CDR2 SYVADS. Findings and caveats of the study: Higher clonality than in normal scalp was seen in lesional scalp, especially alopecia totalis/universalis. Sequencing of scalp samples also captures resident alphabeta T cells of normal skin.

Isolated RNA was reverse transcribed into cDNA used as the sequencing template. Measured with immunoSEQ multiplex PCR; TCRdb has only the in-frame clones, and not every one. In total the sample includes about 270,000 clones, none of them seen once. This TCR was sampled from a C3H/HeJ mouse with alopecia areata. Mice of this strain are of MHC haplotype H2-k. The chain uses TRBV13-3 and TRBJ2-5; TRBD1 matches at 9 bases. Material: CD4+ T cells sorted from a lymph node. The CDR3 reads CASSGGQGDTQYF. CDR3 bases read: TGTGCCAGCAGTGGGGGACAGGGAGAC.